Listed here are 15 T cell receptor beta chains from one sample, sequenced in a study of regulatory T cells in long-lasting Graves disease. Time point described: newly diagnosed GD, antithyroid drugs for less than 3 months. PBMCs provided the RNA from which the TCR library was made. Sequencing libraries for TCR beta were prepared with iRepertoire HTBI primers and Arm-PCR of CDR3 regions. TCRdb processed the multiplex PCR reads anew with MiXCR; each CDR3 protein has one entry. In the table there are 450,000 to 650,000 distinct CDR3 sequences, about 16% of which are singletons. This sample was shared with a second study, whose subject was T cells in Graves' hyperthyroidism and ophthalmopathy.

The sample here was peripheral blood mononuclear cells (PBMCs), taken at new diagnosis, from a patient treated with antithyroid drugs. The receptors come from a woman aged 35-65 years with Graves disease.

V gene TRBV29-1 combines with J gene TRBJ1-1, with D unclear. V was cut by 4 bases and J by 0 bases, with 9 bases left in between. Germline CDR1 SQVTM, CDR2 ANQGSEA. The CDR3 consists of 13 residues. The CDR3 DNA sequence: TGCAGCGTTGTCTCAGGACTGAACACTGAAGCTTTCTTT. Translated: CSVVSGLNTEAFF. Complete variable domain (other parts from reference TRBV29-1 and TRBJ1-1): SAVISQKPSRDICQRGTSLTIQCQVDSQVTMMFWYRQQPGQSLTLIATANQGSEATYESGFVIDKFPISRPNLTFSTLTVSNMSPEDSSIYLCSVVSGLNTEAFFGQGTRLTVV.

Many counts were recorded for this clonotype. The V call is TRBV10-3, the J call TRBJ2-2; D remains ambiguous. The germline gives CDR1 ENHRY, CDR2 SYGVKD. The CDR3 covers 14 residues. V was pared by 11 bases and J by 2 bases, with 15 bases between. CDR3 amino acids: CASLVTLNTGELFF. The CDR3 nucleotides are TGTGCCTCCCTAGTGACACTCAACACCGGGGAGCTGTTTTTT.

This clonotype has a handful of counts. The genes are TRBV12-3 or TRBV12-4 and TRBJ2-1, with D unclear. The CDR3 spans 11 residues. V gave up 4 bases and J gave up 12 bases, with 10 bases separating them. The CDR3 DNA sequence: TGTGCCAGCAGTTCCGCCGTCGCGCAGTTCTTC. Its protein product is CASSSAVAQFF.

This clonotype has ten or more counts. CDR3 sequence: CASSWAAVRGKETQYF. The DNA of the CDR3 is TGTGCCAGCAGCTGGGCTGCTGTGCGGGGGAAAGAGACCCAGTACTTC. V is TRBV2 and J is TRBJ2-5; TRBD2 agrees at 7 bases. From germline, CDR1 is SNHLY and CDR2 FYNNEI. After removal of 6 bases from V and 3 bases from J, the junction contained 13 bases not matched to a gene. CDR3 size: 16 residues.

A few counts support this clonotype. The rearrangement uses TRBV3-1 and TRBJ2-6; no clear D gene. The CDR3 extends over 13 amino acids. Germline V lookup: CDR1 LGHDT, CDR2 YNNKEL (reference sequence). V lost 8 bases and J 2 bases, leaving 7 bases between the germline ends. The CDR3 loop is CASGNTGANVLTF. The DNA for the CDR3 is TGTGCCAGCGGTAATACTGGGGCCAACGTCCTGACTTTC.

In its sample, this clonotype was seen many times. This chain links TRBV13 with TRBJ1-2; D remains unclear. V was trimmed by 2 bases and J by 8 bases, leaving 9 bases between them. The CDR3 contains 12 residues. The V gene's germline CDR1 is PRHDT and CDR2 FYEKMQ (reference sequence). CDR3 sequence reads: CASSLLGLGYTF. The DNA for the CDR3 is TGTGCCAGCAGCTTATTGGGTTTGGGCTACACCTTC.

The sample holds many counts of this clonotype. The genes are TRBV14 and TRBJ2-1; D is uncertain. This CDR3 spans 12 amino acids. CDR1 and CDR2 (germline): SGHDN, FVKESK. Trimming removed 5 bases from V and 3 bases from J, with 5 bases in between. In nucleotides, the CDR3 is TGTGCCAGCAGCTTAATCTACAATGAGCAGTTCTTC. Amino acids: CASSLIYNEQFF.

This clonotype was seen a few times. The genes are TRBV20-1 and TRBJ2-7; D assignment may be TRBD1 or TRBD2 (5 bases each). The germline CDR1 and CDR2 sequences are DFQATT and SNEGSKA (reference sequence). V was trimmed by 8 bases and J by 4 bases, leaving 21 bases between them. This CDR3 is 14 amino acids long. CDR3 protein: CSFLPAGTTYEQYF. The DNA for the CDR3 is TGCAGTTTTCTGCCTGCCGGGACGACTTACGAGCAGTACTTC.

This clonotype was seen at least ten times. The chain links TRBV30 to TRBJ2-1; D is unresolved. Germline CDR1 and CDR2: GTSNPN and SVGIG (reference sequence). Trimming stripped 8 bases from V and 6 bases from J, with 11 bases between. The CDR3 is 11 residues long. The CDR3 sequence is CAGYKLNEQFF. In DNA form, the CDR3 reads TGTGCCGGTTACAAGCTCAATGAGCAGTTCTTC.

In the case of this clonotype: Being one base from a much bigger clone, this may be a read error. In DNA, the CDR3 is TGTACCAGCTCACCATCCAGGTCCACGAGGACTGAAGCTTTCTTT. It codes for CTSSPSRSTRTEAFF. The chain combines TRBV18 with TRBJ1-1; D not certain. Germline CDR1 is KGHSH and CDR2 is LQKENI. This CDR3 has 15 residues.

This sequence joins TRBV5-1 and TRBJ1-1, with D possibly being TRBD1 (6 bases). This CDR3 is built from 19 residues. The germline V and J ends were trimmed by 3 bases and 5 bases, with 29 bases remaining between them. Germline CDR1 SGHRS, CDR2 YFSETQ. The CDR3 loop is CASSWPFSLGAQGRTEAFF. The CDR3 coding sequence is TGCGCCAGCAGCTGGCCCTTCTCTCTTGGGGCGCAGGGGAGGACTGAAGCTTTCTTT.

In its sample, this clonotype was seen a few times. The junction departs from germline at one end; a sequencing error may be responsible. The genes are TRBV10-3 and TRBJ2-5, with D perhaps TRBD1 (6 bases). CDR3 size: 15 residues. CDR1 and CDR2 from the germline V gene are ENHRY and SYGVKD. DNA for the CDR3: TGTGCCATCAGTGAGTCGACTGGGACACAAGAGGCCCAGTACTTC. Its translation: CAISESTGTQEAQYF.

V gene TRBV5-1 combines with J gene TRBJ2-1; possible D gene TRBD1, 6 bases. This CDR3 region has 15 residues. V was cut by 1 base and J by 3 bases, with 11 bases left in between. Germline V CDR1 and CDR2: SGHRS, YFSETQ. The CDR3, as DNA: TGCGCCAGCAGCTTGAGGGACAACAGCTACAATGAGCAGTTCTTC. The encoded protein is CASSLRDNSYNEQFF.

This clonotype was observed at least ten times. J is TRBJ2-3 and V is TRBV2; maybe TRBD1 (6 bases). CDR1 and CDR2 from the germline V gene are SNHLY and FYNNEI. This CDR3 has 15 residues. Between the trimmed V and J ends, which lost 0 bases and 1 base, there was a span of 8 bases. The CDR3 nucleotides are TGTGCCAGCAGTGAAGCCAACAGGGGCACAGATACGCAGTATTTT. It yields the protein CASSEANRGTDTQYF.

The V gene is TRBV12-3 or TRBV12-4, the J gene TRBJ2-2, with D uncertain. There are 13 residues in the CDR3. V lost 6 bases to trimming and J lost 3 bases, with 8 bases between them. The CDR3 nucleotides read TGTGCCAGCAGACAGTCGGACACCGGGGAGCTGTTTTTT. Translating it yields CASRQSDTGELFF.